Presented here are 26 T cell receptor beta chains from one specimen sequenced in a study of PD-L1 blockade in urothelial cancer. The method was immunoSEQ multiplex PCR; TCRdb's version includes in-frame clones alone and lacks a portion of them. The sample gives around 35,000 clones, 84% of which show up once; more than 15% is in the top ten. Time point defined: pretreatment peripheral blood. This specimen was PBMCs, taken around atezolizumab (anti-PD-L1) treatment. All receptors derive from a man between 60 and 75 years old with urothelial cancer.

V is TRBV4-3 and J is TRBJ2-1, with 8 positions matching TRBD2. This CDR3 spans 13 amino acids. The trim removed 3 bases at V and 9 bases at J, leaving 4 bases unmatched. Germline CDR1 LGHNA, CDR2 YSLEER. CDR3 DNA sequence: TGCGCCAGCAGCCACGGGACTAGTGGTGAGCAGTTCTTC. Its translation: CASSHGTSGEQFF.

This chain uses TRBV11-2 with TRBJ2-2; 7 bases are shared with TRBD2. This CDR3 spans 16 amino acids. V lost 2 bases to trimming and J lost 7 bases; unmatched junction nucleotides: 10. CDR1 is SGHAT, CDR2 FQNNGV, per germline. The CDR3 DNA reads TGTGCCAGCAGCTTACGTCAGCGGGATTTTGGCGGGGAGCTGTTTTTT. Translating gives CASSLRQRDFGGELFF.

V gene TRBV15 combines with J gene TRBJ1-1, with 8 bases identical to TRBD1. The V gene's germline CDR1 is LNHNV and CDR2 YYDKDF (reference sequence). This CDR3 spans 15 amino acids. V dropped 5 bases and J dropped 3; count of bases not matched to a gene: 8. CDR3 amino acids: CATSGFDRGDTEAFF. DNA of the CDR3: TGTGCCACCAGCGGGTTCGACAGGGGAGACACTGAAGCTTTCTTT.

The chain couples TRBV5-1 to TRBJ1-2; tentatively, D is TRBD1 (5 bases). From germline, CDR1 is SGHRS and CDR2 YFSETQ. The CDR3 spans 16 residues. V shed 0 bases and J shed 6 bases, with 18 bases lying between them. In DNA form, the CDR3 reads TGCGCCAGCAGCTTGGGACAGCTATCAGGTTTCGATGGCTACACCTTC. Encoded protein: CASSLGQLSGFDGYTF.

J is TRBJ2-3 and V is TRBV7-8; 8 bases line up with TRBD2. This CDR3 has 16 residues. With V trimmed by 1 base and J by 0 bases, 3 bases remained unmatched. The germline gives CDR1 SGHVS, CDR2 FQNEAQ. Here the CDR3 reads CASSLGASGSTDTQYF. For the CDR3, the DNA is TGTGCCAGCAGCTTAGGGGCTAGCGGGAGCACAGATACGCAGTATTTT.

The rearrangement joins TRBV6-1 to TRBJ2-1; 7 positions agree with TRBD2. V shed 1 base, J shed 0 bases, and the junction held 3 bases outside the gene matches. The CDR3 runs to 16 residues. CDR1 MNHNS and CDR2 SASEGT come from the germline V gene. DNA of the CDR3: TGTGCCAGCAGTGAAGTCGGCGGGAGCTCCTACAATGAGCAGTTCTTC. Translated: CASSEVGGSSYNEQFF.

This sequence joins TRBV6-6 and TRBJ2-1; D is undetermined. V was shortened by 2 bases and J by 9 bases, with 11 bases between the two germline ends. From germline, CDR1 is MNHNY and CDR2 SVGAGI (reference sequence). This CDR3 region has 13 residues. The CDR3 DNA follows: TGTGCCAGCAGTTACCCGGTGGTGAGTGAGCAGTTCTTC. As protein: CASSYPVVSEQFF.

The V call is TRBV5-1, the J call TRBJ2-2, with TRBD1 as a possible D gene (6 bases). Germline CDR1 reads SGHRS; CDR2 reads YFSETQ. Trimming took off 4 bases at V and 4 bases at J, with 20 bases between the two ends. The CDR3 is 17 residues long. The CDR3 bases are TGCGCCAGCAGCCCAACCCCTCCGGGACATTCCACCGGGGAGCTGTTTTTT. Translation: CASSPTPPGHSTGELFF.

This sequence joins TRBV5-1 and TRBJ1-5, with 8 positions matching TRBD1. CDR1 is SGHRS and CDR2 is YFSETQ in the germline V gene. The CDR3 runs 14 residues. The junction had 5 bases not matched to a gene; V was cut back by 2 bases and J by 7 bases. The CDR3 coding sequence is TGCGCCAGCAGCTTCACACAGGGGGACCAGCCCCAGCATTTT. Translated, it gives CASSFTQGDQPQHF.

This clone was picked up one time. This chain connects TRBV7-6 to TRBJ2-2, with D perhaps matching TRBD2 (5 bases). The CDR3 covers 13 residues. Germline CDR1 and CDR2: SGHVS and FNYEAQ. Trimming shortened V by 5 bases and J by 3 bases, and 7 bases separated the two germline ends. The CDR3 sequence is CASSRDDTGELFF. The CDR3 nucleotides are TGTGCCAGCAGCCGGGATGACACCGGGGAGCTGTTTTTT.

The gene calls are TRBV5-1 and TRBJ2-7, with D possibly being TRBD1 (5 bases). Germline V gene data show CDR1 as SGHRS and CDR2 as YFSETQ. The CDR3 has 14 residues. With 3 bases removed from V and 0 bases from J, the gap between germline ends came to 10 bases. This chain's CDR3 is CASSSGQPSYEQYF. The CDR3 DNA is TGCGCCAGCAGCTCAGGGCAGCCCTCCTACGAGCAGTACTTC.

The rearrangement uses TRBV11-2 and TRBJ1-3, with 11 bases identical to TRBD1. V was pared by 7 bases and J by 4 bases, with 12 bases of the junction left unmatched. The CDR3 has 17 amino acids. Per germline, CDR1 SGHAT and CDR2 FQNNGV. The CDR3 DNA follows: TGTGCCAGCACCGGACAGGGGGCTCTCGGGGGAGGAAACACCATATATTTT. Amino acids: CASTGQGALGGGNTIYF.

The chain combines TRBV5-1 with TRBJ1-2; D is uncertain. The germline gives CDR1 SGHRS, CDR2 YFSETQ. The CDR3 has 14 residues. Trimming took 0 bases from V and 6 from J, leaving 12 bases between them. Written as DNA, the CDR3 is TGCGCCAGCAGCTTGGGTGGCGACACCCATGGCTACACCTTC. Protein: CASSLGGDTHGYTF.

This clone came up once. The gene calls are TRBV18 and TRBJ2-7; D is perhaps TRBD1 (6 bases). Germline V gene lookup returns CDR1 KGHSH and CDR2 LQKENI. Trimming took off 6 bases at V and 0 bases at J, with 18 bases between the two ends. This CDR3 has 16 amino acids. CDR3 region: CASSRVPGHHSYEQYF. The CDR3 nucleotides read TGTGCCAGCTCTCGCGTCCCGGGACACCACTCCTACGAGCAGTACTTC.

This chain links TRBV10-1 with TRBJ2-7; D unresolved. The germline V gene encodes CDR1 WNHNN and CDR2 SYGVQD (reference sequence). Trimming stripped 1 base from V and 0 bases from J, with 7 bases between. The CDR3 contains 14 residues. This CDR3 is CASSEFTGSYEQYF. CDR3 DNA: TGCGCCAGCAGTGAGTTCACGGGCTCCTACGAGCAGTACTTC.

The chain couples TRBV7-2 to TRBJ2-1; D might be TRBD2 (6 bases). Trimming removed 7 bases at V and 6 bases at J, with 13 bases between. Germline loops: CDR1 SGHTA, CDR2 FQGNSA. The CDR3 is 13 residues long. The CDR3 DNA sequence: TGTGCCAGCACCCCGGGAGTACCCAATGAGCAGTTCTTC. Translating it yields CASTPGVPNEQFF. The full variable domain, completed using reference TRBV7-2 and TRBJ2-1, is GAGVSQSPSNKVTEKGKDVELRCDPISGHTALYWYRQSLGQGLEFLIYFQGNSAPDKSGLPSDRFSAERTGGSVSTLTIQRTQQEDSAVYLCASTPGVPNEQFFGPGTRLTVL.

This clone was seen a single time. The CDR3 bases are TGTGCCAGCAGTGAACAGGGCTACGAGCAGTACTTC. This sequence encodes CASSEQGYEQYF. V gene TRBV2 combines with J gene TRBJ2-7; D might be TRBD1 (5 bases). Trimming stripped 2 bases from V and 3 bases from J, with 5 bases between. CDR1 SNHLY and CDR2 FYNNEI come from the germline V gene. This CDR3 comprises 12 residues.

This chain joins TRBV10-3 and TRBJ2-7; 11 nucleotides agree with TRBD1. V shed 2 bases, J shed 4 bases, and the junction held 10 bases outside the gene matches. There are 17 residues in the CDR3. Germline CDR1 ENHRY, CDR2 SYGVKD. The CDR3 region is CAISEPPGTGGAYEQYF. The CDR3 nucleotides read TGTGCCATCAGTGAGCCTCCCGGGACAGGGGGGGCGTACGAGCAGTACTTC.

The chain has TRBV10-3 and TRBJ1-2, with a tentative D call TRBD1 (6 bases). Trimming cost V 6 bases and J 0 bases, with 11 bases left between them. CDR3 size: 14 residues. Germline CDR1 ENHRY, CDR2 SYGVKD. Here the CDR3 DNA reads TGTGCCATCAGGCGGACAGCCTCTAACTATGGCTACACCTTC. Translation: CAIRRTASNYGYTF.

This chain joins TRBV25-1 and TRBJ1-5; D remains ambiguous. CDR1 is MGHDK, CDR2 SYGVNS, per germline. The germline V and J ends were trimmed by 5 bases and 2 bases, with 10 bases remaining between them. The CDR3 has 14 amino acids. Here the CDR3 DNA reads TGTGCCAGCAGTCCCTGGCACGGCAATCAGCCCCAGCATTTT. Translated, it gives CASSPWHGNQPQHF.

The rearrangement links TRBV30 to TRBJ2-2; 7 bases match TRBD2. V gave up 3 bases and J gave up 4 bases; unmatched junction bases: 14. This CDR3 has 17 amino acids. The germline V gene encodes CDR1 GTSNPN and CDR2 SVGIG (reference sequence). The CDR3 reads CAWREPPSGSRTGELFF. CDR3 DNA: TGTGCCTGGAGAGAACCCCCTAGCGGCAGTCGCACCGGGGAGCTGTTTTTT.

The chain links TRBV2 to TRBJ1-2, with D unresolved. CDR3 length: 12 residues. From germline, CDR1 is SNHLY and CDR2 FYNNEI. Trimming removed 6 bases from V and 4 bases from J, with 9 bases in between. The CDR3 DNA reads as TGTGCCAGCAGGAAGTTACTCTATGGCTACACCTTC. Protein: CASRKLLYGYTF.

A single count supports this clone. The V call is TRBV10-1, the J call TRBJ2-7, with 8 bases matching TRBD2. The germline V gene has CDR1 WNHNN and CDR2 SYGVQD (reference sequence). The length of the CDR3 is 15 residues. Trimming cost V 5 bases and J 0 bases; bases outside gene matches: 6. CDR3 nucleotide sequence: TGCGCCAGCAGTTCCCAGGCGGGGGGCTCCTACGAGCAGTACTTC. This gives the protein CASSSQAGGSYEQYF.

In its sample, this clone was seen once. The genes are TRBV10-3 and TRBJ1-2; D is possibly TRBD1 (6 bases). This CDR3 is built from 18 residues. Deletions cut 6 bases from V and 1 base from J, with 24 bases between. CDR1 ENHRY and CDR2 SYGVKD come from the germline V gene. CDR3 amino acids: CAISLTGFPSSNNYGYTF. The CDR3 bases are TGTGCCATCAGCCTTACAGGGTTCCCCTCTTCTAATAACTATGGCTACACCTTC.

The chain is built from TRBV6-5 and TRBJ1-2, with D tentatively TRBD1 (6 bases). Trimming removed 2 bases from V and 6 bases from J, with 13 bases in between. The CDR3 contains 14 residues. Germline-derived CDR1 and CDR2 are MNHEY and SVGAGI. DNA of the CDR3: TGTGCCAGCAGTTACAACGGGGGGCGGGATGGCTACACCTTC. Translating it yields CASSYNGGRDGYTF.

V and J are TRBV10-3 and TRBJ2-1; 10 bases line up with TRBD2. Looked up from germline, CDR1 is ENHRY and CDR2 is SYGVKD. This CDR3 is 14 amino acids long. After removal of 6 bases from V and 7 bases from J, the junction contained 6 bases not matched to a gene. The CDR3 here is CAIRPTSGVNEQFF. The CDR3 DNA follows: TGTGCCATCAGGCCAACTAGCGGGGTAAATGAGCAGTTCTTC.